This T cell receptor (beta chain) derives from a study of early T cells in non-severe SARS-CoV-2 infection. Study at large: With bulk RNA from unsorted whole blood as input, sequencing yielded unpaired chains. Study observations and caveats: Matching with VDJdb favored anti-spike CD8 responses (missing private and CD4 specificities).

Attachment of unique molecular identifiers to individual cDNA molecules was performed. TCRdb reanalysed the 5' RACE reads using MiXCR and keeps one entry per CDR3 protein. The repertoire holds around 71,000 distinct CDR3 sequences, with about 14% as singletons. CDR3 length: 15 amino acids. From germline, CDR1 is DFQATT and CDR2 SNEGSKA (reference sequence). V was clipped by 4 bases and J by 5 bases; unmatched bases: 11. Worth noting for this clonotype: What it binds is not known.

The sequencing here drew on whole blood, taken at baseline. This chain joins TRBV20-1 and TRBJ2-3; 8 bases fit TRBD1. The receptor was isolated from an adult who was a healthcare worker with PCR-confirmed SARS-CoV-2 infection or an uninfected control (not recorded which). CDR3 region: CSAKGQGGRRDTQYF. CDR3 sequence (DNA): TGCAGTGCTAAAGGACAGGGTGGCCGGAGAGATACGCAGTATTTT.